This TCR beta chain is from a study of regulatory T cells in long-lasting Graves disease. Sample time point: persistent/refractory GD, antithyroid drugs over 5 years with positive TRAb. With RNA extracted from PBMCs as input, the TCR library was made. iRepertoire HTBI primers and Arm-PCR of CDR3 regions built TCR beta libraries. TCRdb fed the multiplex PCR reads into MiXCR, producing one record per CDR3 protein. The sample contains 400,000 or so distinct CDR3 sequences, 23% of which appear only once. This clonotype was seen more than once but under ten times. Trimming stripped 3 bases from V and 4 bases from J, with 24 bases between. The germline V gene has CDR1 SEHNR and CDR2 FQNEAQ (reference sequence). CDR3 length: 19 residues.

The V gene is TRBV7-9, the J gene TRBJ2-2, with D perhaps being TRBD1 or TRBD2 (5 bases each). This receptor was identified in a female donor with Graves disease. Sequenced material: peripheral blood mononuclear cells (PBMCs), taken when the disease was refractory, from a patient treated with antithyroid drugs. CDR3 sequence reads: CASSFLLDSTRGITGELFF. The CDR3 nucleotides are TGTGCCAGCAGCTTCTTACTAGACAGTACCCGAGGGATCACCGGGGAGCTGTTTTTT.